The 17 T cell receptor beta chains reported below all come from one sample, sequenced in a study of human T cells and chemical hapten exposure. Time point meaning: patch test 2, 6 weeks after DPC sensitization. Documented treatment: therapeutic diphenylcyclopropenone sensitization with weekly scalp DPC. TCRdb ran MiXCR on the RACE reads and lists one entry per CDR3 protein. The data hold fewer than 150,000 distinct CDR3 sequences, with 10% to 15% observed a single time. Source: whole blood, taken in connection with sensitization to the hapten diphenylcyclopropenone (DPC). Receptor source: a woman in her forties or fifties with alopecia areata. Some clones in this sample may be carry-over from other donors' samples.

This rearrangement joins TRBV24-1 to TRBJ2-1; D may be TRBD1 or TRBD2 (5 bases each). Germline V gene data show CDR1 as KGHDR and CDR2 as SFDVKD. V gave up 5 bases and J gave up 4 bases, with 11 bases separating them. CDR3 length: 14 residues. The CDR3 nucleotides read TGTGCCACCAGTGTCCCTGGGGGTTACAATGAGCAGTTCTTC. Translation: CATSVPGGYNEQFF.

The chain combines TRBV5-1 with TRBJ2-7; D is possibly TRBD1 (5 bases). Trimming removed 0 bases from V and 0 bases from J, with 13 bases in between. This CDR3 has 16 residues. Germline V gene lookup returns CDR1 SGHRS and CDR2 YFSETQ. The CDR3: CASSLAGSGNSYEQYF. DNA of the CDR3: TGCGCCAGCAGCTTGGCAGGGTCAGGCAACTCCTACGAGCAGTACTTC.

The rearrangement uses TRBV7-8 and TRBJ2-6; the match to TRBD1 covers 7 bases. Looked up from germline, CDR1 is SGHVS and CDR2 is FQNEAQ. With V trimmed by 5 bases and J by 2 bases, 12 bases remained unmatched. The CDR3 loop spans 18 amino acids. CDR3 amino acids: CASSAHRGPSTGANVLTF. The CDR3 bases are TGTGCCAGCAGCGCCCACAGGGGACCTTCTACTGGGGCCAACGTCCTGACTTTC.

In its sample, this clonotype was seen many times. V usage is TRBV2 and J usage is TRBJ2-5, with 9 bases identical to TRBD2. Germline V gene sequence: CDR1 SNHLY, CDR2 FYNNEI. The CDR3 is 15 amino acids. Unmatched junction bases numbered 7, after V lost 4 bases and J lost 4 bases. CDR3 sequence: CASSAVAGVRETQYF. The CDR3 nucleotides are TGTGCCAGCAGTGCCGTAGCGGGAGTACGAGAGACCCAGTACTTC.

This clonotype was seen ten or more times. The genes are TRBV6-5 and TRBJ2-1; 8 bases match TRBD2. CDR1 and CDR2 from the germline V gene are MNHEY and SVGAGI. The CDR3 contains 15 residues. Germline trimming cut 6 bases from V and 3 bases from J; bases unmatched to any gene: 7. CDR3 sequence: CASRQSGSNYNEQFF. CDR3 DNA sequence: TGTGCCAGCAGACAGAGCGGGAGCAACTACAATGAGCAGTTCTTC.

This clonotype came up a few times. The chain has TRBV29-1 and TRBJ2-4; D unclear. This CDR3 comprises 14 residues. Germline lookup yields CDR1 SQVTM and CDR2 ANQGSEA. V gave up 0 bases and J gave up 0 bases, with 6 bases separating them. CDR3 coding DNA: TGCAGCGTTGAAGAAGGTCTAGCCAAAAACATTCAGTACTTC. Residues: CSVEEGLAKNIQYF.

This clonotype occurred a few times. The genes are TRBV30 and TRBJ2-6, with TRBD1 matching over 9 bases. This CDR3 contains 16 residues. V shed 6 bases, J shed 0 bases, and the junction held 6 bases outside the gene matches. CDR1 and CDR2 from the germline V gene are GTSNPN and SVGIG (reference sequence). The DNA of the CDR3 is TGTGCCTGCGACAGGGGGGAAAGCTCTGGGGCCAACGTCCTGACTTTC. Translation gives CACDRGESSGANVLTF.

This clonotype has more than one count but fewer than ten. The chain uses TRBV3-1 and TRBJ2-1; no clear D gene. Germline values: CDR1 LGHDT, CDR2 YNNKEL (reference sequence). The ends were cut back, 4 bases at V and 8 bases at J, with 9 bases in the middle. The CDR3 runs 12 residues. The CDR3 DNA follows: TGTGCCAGCAGCCCCAGTGGGGATGAGCAGTTCTTC. Its translation: CASSPSGDEQFF.

This clonotype was observed at least ten times. The chain joins TRBV5-1 to TRBJ2-5; D may be TRBD1 (6 bases). Germline CDR1 and CDR2: SGHRS and YFSETQ. The CDR3 is made up of 15 amino acids. The ends were cut back, 2 bases at V and 1 base at J, with 12 bases in the middle. CDR3 in DNA: TGCGCCAGCAGCTTAGAGGGGGTCCCCCAAGAGACCCAGTACTTC. Translating gives CASSLEGVPQETQYF.

This clonotype appeared many times. The V gene is TRBV28, the J gene TRBJ2-3; D unresolved. The germline CDR1 and CDR2 sequences are MDHEN and SYDVKM. This CDR3 comprises 15 residues. Between the trimmed V and J ends, which lost 5 bases and 1 base, there was a span of 13 bases. The CDR3 bases are TGTGCCAGCAGTCCTAGGACGGCTCGCACAGATACGCAGTATTTT. Amino acid sequence: CASSPRTARTDTQYF.

This clonotype showed up many times. As DNA, the CDR3 is TGTGCCAGCAGCTTTATAGTGACACTTTCCTACGAGCAGTACTTC. Its protein is CASSFIVTLSYEQYF. The chain carries TRBV7-2 and TRBJ2-7; no reliable D call. Per the germline V gene, CDR1 is SGHTA and CDR2 is FQGNSA. The V and J ends lost 3 bases and 1 base respectively, with 13 bases between them. The CDR3 runs 15 residues.

This clonotype was picked up many times. The chain uses TRBV5-1 and TRBJ2-5; TRBD2 aligns across 13 bases. The J segment lost 1 base and the V segment lost 0 bases, leaving 0 bases of the junction unmatched. This CDR3 has 16 residues. Germline V lookup: CDR1 SGHRS, CDR2 YFSETQ. The CDR3: CASSLGTSGGQETQYF. In DNA, the CDR3 is TGCGCCAGCAGCTTGGGGACTAGCGGGGGCCAAGAGACCCAGTACTTC.

This clonotype has more than one count but fewer than ten. The junction differs from germline at one of its ends, possibly a read error. The chain joins TRBV20-1 to TRBJ2-5; tentative D call: TRBD2 (6 bases). The germline gives CDR1 DFQATT, CDR2 SNEGSKA (reference sequence). The CDR3 runs to 15 residues. The CDR3 loop is CSAGDTTRVRETQYF. The CDR3 DNA reads TGCAGTGCTGGAGATACGACTAGAGTGAGGGAGACCCAGTACTTC.

This clonotype occurred a few times. The chain joins TRBV10-3 to TRBJ2-2; TRBD2 agrees at 8 bases. The length of the CDR3 is 15 residues. V shed 3 bases, J shed 4 bases, and the junction held 4 bases outside the gene matches. Germline CDR1 reads ENHRY; CDR2 reads SYGVKD. The CDR3 sequence: CAISDAGGGTGELFF. Written as DNA, the CDR3 is TGTGCCATCAGTGACGCGGGAGGAGGCACCGGGGAGCTGTTTTTT.

This clonotype was seen only a few times. V gene TRBV12-3 or TRBV12-4 combines with J gene TRBJ2-3; 15 nucleotides agree with TRBD2. J gave up 5 bases and V 5 bases, and 5 bases lay outside the gene matches. The CDR3 consists of 16 residues. The CDR3 protein is CASSGTSGRKGDTQYF. CDR3 bases: TGTGCCAGCAGTGGGACTAGCGGGAGGAAAGGAGATACGCAGTATTTT.

This clonotype was recorded many times. The chain employs TRBV3-1 and TRBJ2-5; TRBD1 matches 8 bases. The germline CDR1 and CDR2 sequences are LGHDT and YNNKEL (reference sequence). V dropped 1 base and J dropped 4; count of bases not matched to a gene: 5. This CDR3 region has 15 residues. In DNA, the CDR3 is TGTGCCAGCAGCCAAGCCACAGGGGGTGGAGAGACCCAGTACTTC. It translates to CASSQATGGGETQYF.

In its sample, this clonotype was seen a few times. The chain uses TRBV6-6 and TRBJ2-7; D remains unclear. Germline V CDR1 and CDR2: MNHNY, SVGAGI (reference sequence). The V end was cut by 0 bases, the J end by 2 bases, with 8 bases between. CDR3 length: 14 amino acids. Written as DNA, the CDR3 is TGTGCCAGCAGTTACTCGGACGGTCCCTACGAGCAGTACTTC. It encodes CASSYSDGPYEQYF.